This TCR beta chain was identified in a study of CD8 T cells in Susac syndrome. There are 13 residues in the CDR3. With V trimmed by 5 bases and J by 9 bases, 7 bases remained unmatched. Germline CDR1 reads SQVTM; CDR2 reads ANQGSEA. cDNA came from about 0.5 to 1 ug RNA primed by random hexamers. Amplification of the TCR beta CDR3 was carried out by immunoSEQ multiplex PCR, which spanned a total of 54 Vbeta and 13 Jbeta segments. TCRdb re-derived calls from the immunoSEQ multiplex PCR reads in MiXCR, one entry per CDR3 protein. The sample gives hundreds of thousands of distinct CDR3 sequences, 93% of which show up once; around 0.07% is in the top ten.

The receptor's source is a human donor with multiple sclerosis. The chain is built from TRBV29-1 and TRBJ1-6, with 7 bases lining up with TRBD1. The sequenced sample was CD4+ T cells from PBMCs. The CDR3 protein is CSVLDRRGSPLHF. The CDR3 DNA reads TGCAGCGTTCTGGACAGGAGAGGTTCACCCCTCCACTTT.